Reported below is one T cell receptor beta chain. Random hexamers primed reverse transcription of about 0.45 to 1 ug RNA. TCR beta CDR3 was amplified by immunoSEQ multiplex PCR. This amplification extended across 54 Vbeta and 13 Jbeta segments. Each CDR3 protein is one row after TCRdb ran MiXCR on the immunoSEQ multiplex PCR reads. The table shows 150,000 to 200,000 distinct CDR3 sequences, with 85% to 95% occurring only once. Sequencing targeted TCR beta in blood CD8+ and CD4+ T cells. This sample was included in a study of CD8 T cells in Susac syndrome. This clonotype was obtained from a human donor in good health. The source material was CD4+ T cells from PBMCs.

CDR3 sequence (DNA): TGCGCCAGCAGTTTTACCTCGGCGGGAGCACACGAGCAGTACTTC. Its protein product is CASSFTSAGAHEQYF. The chain has TRBV5-1 and TRBJ2-7, with 7 bases identical to TRBD2. CDR1 and CDR2 from the germline V gene are SGHRS and YFSETQ. This CDR3 region has 15 residues. V lost 5 bases, J lost 5 bases, and 13 bases stayed unmatched.